The present entry profiles one T cell receptor (beta chain) with its context. The CDR3 length is 16 residues. With V trimmed by 4 bases and J by 0 bases, 6 bases remained unmatched. Germline loops: CDR1 SGHRS, CDR2 YFSETQ. Original processing notes: Cell counts per sample came from amplifying reference gene primers. Method: immunoSEQ multiplex PCR; TCRdb's copy keeps in-frame clones and lacks some. V and J calls plus clone size are reproduced from that table; the DNA served to infer D and trimming. The sample includes 240,000 or so clones, about 90% seen only once; the top ten take 6.2%. This entry belongs to a study of blood T cell repertoires in COVID-19. Study-wide background: Sources were T cells, B-cell-depleted T cells, or PBMCs; the material itself was cDNA or gDNA.

Sequenced input: peripheral blood. The origin of this receptor is a man in his fifties or sixties with acute or convalescent COVID-19. The gene calls are TRBV5-1 and TRBJ2-2, with TRBD1 matching 7 bases. CDR3 bases: TGCGCCAGCAGCGCAACCGGGACAGCGAACACCGGGGAGCTGTTTTTT. Translating it yields CASSATGTANTGELFF.